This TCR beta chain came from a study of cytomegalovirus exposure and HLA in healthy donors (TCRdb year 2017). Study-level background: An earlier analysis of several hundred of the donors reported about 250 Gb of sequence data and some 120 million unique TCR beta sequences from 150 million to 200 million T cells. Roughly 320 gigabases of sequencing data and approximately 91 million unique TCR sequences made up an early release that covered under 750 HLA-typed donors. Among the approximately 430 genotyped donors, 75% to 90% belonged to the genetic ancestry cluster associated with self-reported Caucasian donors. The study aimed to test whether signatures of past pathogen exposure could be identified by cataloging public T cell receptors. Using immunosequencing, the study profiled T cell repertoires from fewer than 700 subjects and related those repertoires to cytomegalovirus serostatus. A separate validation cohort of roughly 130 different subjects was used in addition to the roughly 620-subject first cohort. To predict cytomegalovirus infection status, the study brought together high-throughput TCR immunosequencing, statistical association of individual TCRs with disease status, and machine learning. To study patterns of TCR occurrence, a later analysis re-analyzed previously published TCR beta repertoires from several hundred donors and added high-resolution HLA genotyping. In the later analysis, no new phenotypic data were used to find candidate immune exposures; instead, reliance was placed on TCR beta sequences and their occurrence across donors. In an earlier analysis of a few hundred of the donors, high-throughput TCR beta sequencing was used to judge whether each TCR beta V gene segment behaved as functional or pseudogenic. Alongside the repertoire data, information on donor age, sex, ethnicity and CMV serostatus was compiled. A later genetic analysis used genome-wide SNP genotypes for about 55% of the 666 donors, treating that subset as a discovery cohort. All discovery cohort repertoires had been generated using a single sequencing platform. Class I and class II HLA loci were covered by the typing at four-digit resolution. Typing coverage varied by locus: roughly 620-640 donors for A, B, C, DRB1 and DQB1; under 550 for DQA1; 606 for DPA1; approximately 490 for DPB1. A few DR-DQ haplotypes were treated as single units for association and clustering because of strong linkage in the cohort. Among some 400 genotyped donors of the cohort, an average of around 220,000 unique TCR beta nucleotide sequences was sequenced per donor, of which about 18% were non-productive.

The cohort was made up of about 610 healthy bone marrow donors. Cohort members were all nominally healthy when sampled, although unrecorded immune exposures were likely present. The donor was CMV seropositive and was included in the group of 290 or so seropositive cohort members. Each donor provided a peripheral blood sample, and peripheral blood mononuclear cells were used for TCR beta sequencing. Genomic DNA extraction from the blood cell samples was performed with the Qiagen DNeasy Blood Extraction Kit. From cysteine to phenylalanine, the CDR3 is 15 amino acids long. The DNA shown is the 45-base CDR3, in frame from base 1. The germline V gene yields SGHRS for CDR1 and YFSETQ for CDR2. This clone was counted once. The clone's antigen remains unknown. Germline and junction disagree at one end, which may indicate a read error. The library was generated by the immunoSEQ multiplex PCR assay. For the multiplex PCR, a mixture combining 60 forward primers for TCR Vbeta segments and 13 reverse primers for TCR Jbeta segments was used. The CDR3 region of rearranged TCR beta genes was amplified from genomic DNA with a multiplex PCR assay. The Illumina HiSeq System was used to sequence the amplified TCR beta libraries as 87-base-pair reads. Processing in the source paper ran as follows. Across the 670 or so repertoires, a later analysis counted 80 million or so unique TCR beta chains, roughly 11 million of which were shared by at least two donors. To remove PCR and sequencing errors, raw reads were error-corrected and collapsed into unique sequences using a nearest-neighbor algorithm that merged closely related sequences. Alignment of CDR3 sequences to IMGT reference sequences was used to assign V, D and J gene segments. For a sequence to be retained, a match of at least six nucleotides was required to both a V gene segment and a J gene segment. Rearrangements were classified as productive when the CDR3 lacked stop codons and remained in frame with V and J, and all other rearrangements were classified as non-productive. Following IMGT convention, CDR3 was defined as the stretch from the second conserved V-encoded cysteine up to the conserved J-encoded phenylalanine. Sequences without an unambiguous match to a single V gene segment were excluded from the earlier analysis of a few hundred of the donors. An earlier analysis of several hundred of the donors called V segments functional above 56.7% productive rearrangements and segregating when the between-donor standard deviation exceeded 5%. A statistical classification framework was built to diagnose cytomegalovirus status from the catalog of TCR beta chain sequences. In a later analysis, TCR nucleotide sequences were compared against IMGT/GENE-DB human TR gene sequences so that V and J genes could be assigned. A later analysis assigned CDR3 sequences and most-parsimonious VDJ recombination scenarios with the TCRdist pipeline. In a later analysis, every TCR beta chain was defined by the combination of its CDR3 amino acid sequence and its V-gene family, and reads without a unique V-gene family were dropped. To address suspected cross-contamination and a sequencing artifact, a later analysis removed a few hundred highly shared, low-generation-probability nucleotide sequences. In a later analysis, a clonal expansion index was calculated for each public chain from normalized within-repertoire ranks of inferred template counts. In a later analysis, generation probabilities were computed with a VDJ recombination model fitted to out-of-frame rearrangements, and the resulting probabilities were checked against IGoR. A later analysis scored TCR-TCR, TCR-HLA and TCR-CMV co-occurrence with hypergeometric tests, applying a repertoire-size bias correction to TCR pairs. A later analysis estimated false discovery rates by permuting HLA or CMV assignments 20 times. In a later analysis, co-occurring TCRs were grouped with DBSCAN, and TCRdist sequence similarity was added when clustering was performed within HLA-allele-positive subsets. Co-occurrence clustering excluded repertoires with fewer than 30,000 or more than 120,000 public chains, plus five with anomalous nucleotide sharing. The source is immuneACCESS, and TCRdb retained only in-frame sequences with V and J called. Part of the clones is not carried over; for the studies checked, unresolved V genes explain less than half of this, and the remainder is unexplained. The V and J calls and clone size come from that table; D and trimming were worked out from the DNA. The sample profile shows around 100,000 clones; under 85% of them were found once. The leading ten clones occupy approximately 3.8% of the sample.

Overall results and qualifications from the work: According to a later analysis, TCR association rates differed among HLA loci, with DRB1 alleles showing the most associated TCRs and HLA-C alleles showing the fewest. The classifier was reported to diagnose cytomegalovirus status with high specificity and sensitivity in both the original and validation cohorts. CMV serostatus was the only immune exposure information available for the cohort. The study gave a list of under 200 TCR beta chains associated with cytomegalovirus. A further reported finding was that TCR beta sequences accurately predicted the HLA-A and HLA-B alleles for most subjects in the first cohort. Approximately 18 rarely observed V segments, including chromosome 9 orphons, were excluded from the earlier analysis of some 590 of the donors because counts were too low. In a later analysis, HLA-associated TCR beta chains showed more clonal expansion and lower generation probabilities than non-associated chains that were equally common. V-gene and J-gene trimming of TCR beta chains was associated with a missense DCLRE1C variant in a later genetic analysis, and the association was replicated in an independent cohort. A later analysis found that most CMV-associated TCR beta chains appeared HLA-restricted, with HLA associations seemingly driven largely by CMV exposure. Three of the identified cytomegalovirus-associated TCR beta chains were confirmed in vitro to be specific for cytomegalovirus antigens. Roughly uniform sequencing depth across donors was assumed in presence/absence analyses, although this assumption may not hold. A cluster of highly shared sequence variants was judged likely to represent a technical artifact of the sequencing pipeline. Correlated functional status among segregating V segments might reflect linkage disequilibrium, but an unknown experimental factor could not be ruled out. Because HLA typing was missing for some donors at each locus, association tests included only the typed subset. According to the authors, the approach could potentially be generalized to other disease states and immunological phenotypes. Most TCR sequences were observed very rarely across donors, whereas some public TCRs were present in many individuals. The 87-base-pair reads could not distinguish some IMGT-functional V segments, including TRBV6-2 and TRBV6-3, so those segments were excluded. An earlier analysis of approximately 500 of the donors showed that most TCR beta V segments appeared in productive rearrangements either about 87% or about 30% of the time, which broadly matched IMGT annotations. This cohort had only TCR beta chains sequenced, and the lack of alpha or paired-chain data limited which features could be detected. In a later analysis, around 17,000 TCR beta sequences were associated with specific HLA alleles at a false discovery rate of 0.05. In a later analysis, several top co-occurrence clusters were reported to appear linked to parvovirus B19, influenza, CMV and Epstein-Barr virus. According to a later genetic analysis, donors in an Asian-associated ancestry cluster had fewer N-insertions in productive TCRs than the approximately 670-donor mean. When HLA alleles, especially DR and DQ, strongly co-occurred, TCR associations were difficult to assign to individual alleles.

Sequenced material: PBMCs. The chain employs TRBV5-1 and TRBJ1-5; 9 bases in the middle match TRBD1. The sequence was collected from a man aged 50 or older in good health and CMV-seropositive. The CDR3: CASSRTGVSDQPQHF. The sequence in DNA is TGCGCCAGCAGCCGGACAGGGGTTAGCGATCAGCCCCAGCATTTT.